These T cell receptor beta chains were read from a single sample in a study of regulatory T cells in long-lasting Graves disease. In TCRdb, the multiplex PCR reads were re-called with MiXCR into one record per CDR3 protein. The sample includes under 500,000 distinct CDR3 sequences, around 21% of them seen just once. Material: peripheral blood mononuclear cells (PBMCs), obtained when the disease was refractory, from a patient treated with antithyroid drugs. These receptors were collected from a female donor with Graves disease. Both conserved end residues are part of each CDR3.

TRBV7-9 CASSRVRPSGANVLTF
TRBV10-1 CASSEAPLTGELFF
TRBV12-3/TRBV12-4 CASSTKPGVEQYF
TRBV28 CASTSFATGSWGYTF
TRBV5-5 CASSLVGETSYEQYF
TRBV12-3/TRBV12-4 CASSANGQLTTEAFF
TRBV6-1 CASRTQGMNTEAFF
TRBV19 CASSIVPPWANEQFF
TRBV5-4 CASSFSGGAGELSF
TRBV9 CASSKWSDETQYF
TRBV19 CASRPPTGGSRANVLTF
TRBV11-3 CASSPKGRVGKFNYGYTF
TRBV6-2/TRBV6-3 CASSESAVAGFLNTGELFF
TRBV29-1 CSVGGDYEQYF
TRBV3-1 CASSRTGGNSPLHF
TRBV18 CASSGDQGVEEKLFF
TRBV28 CASSLFGHEKLFF
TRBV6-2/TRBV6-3 CASSLDRVADEQYF
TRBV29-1 CSVLARQGYEQYF
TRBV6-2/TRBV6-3 CASSWGSGRAYEQYF
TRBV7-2 CASSAHVLGNPEAFF
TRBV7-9 CASISGQATTNEKLFF
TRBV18 CASSLPRGTGNEKLFF
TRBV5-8 CASSMGQGAYGYTF
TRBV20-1 CSASNQGARTEAFF
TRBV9 CASSDRGLSGNTIYF
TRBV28 CASRKASSGPTNTGELFF
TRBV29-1 CSVAKDSFYGYTF
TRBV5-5 CASRLLQGPNTEAFF
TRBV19 CASANRGSYEQYF
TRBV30 CAGASENTGELFF
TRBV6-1 CASSTPGGGYEQYF
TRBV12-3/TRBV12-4 CASSLYVDGNEQFF
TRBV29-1 CSGAGTGVPYEQYF
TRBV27 CASSASGTGAYEQYF
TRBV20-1 CSAQPPQETQYF
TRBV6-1 CASSEEVPGTSEEETQYF
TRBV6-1 CASSEWTGVFSNQPQHF
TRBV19 CASSITGTQPQHF
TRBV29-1 CSVEGLAGASSYEQYF
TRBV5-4 CASSLWGTEGNTIYF
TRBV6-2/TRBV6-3 CASSSPLLKREYTGELFF
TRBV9 CASSPWTGLNTEAFF
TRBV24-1 CATSDPFAGEETQYF
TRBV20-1 CSARGNRGYAWEQYF
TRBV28 CASSLLLLAGFTDTQYF
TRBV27 CASREGSDYYEQYF
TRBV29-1 CSVGSSHTEAFF
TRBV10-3 CATAGASGNTIYF
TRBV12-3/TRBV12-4 CASSPGVVLTF
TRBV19 CASSTGLAVQETQYF
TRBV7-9 CASSFRGTSINEQFF
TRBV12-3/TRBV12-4 CASTPGLAGAEQYF
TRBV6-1 CASISRGLNTEAFF